Listed here are 16 T cell receptor beta chains from one sample, sequenced in a study of CD8 T cells in ankylosing spondylitis. No cognate antigen is known for these TCRs. TCRdb ran MiXCR on the 5' RACE reads and lists one entry per CDR3 protein. The table records around 430,000 distinct CDR3 sequences, roughly 17% of them present only once. Broader study findings: What appeared characteristic of ankylosing spondylitis blood was a TCR beta motif of several highly homologous variants.

Sequencing was done on a sample of blood, either unsorted or a sorted T cell fraction (not recorded which). Every receptor here comes from a male donor with ankylosing spondylitis.

Only a few counts were recorded for this clonotype. The chain employs TRBV29-1 and TRBJ2-5; the D is unclear. The V end lost 6 bases, the J end lost 4 bases, and 21 bases lay between the germline ends. CDR3 length equals 15 residues. The germline CDR1 and CDR2 sequences are SQVTM and ANQGSEA. CDR3 sequence reads: CSVPTGSRVGETQYF. In DNA, the CDR3 is TGCAGCGTGCCGACTGGCTCCCGGGTTGGAGAGACCCAGTACTTC.

The rearrangement uses TRBV18 and TRBJ2-6, with D possibly being TRBD2 (6 bases). Germline assignment: CDR1 KGHSH and CDR2 LQKENI. The CDR3 runs 17 residues. V shed 5 bases and J shed 0 bases, with 14 bases lying between them. The chain's CDR3 is CASSSRVGGSGANVLTF. The CDR3 bases are TGTGCCAGCTCATCGAGAGTCGGGGGCTCTGGGGCCAACGTCCTGACTTTC.

The V and J genes are TRBV12-3 or TRBV12-4 and TRBJ1-4; no clear D gene. The V and J ends lost 5 bases and 7 bases respectively, with 14 bases between them. CDR3 length: 14 amino acids. CDR3: CASSLWGNVEKLFF. In DNA, the CDR3 is TGTGCCAGCAGTCTCTGGGGTAATGTTGAAAAACTGTTTTTT.

This clonotype was detected only a few times. The V call is TRBV12-3 or TRBV12-4, the J call TRBJ2-3; D perhaps matches TRBD1 (5 bases). V was cut by 6 bases and J by 4 bases, with 14 bases left in between. CDR3 length equals 14 residues. The CDR3 protein is CASRLDRRADTQYF. The DNA of the CDR3 is TGTGCCAGCAGGCTAGACAGACGCGCAGATACGCAGTATTTT.

The V gene is TRBV20-1, the J gene TRBJ1-5; D might be TRBD1 (6 bases). CDR1 and CDR2 (germline): DFQATT, SNEGSKA (reference sequence). This CDR3 spans 13 amino acids. The V gene lost 7 bases and the J gene lost 4 bases, with 14 bases spanning the gap. In nucleotides, the CDR3 is TGCAGTGGAAAAGGGGGTTATAATCAGCCCCAGCATTTT. It yields the protein CSGKGGYNQPQHF.

This clonotype was seen a handful of times. As DNA, the CDR3 is TGTGCCAGCAGCTCGATTTCAGGGGCCACTGAAGCTTTCTTT. Translating it yields CASSSISGATEAFF. The rearrangement joins TRBV11-2 to TRBJ1-1; possible D gene TRBD1, 6 bases. Germline V gene lookup returns CDR1 SGHAT and CDR2 FQNNGV. This CDR3 has 14 amino acids. V lost 4 bases, J lost 4 bases, and 13 bases lay in between.

V is TRBV20-1 and J is TRBJ2-3; D unclear. Germline V CDR1 and CDR2: DFQATT, SNEGSKA (reference sequence). Trimming cost V 3 bases and J 0 bases, with 10 bases left between them. This CDR3 is 14 amino acids long. The CDR3 DNA is TGCAGTGCTAGGGGGAACCCTAGCACAGATACGCAGTATTTT. Protein product: CSARGNPSTDTQYF.

The chain is built from TRBV2 and TRBJ1-6; the D is unclear. The germline V gene has CDR1 SNHLY and CDR2 FYNNEI. The CDR3 totals 13 residues. V lost 4 bases, J lost 8 bases, and 9 bases lay in between. The chain's CDR3 is CASSAQTYSPLHF. CDR3 bases: TGTGCCAGCAGTGCCCAGACGTATTCACCCCTCCACTTT. The entire variable domain, with the rest obtained from reference TRBV2 and TRBJ1-6, is as follows: EPEVTQTPSHQVTQMGQEVILRCVPISNHLYFYWYRQILGQKVEFLVSFYNNEISEKSEIFDDQFSVERPDGSNFTLKIRSTKLEDSAMYFCASSAQTYSPLHFGNGTRLTVT.

V usage is TRBV6-2 or TRBV6-3 and J usage is TRBJ2-3; 8 bases match TRBD2. The CDR3 loop spans 13 amino acids. The V gene's germline CDR1 is MNHEY and CDR2 SVGEGT. V dropped 10 bases and J dropped 2; count of bases not matched to a gene: 5. The CDR3 here is CAMRGANTDTQYF. The CDR3, as DNA: TGTGCCATGCGGGGGGCGAACACAGATACGCAGTATTTT.

This clonotype was observed a few times. The chain recombines TRBV11-2 with TRBJ2-3, with a tentative D call TRBD2 (6 bases). Germline V gives CDR1 SGHAT, CDR2 FQNNGV. The CDR3 extends over 19 amino acids. Trimming removed 2 bases at V and 3 bases at J, with 24 bases between. CDR3 DNA: TGTGCCAGCAGCTTATTTTCCGGGGGAATGTCAACGGGGACAGATACGCAGTATTTT. The encoded protein is CASSLFSGGMSTGTDTQYF.

V and J are TRBV5-1 and TRBJ2-3, with 8 nucleotides matching TRBD2. V trimming: 4 bases; J trimming: 0 bases; junction bases outside the gene matches: 7. This CDR3 comprises 16 residues. Germline V CDR1 and CDR2: SGHRS, YFSETQ. The CDR3 region is CASSTTSVASTDTQYF. The CDR3 DNA follows: TGCGCCAGCAGCACGACTAGCGTGGCTAGCACAGATACGCAGTATTTT.

The V call is TRBV5-1, the J call TRBJ2-2; TRBD1 aligns across 8 bases. The CDR3 has 15 amino acids. V lost 3 bases and J lost 5; bases outside the gene matches: 6. Germline CDR1 and CDR2: SGHRS and YFSETQ. The CDR3 reads CASSSGQGLTGELFF. Written as DNA, the CDR3 is TGCGCCAGCAGCTCAGGACAGGGTTTAACCGGGGAGCTGTTTTTT. Supplemented by reference TRBV5-1 and TRBJ2-2, the full variable domain reads KAGVTQTPRYLIKTRGQQVTLSCSPISGHRSVSWYQQTPGQGLQFLFEYFSETQRNKGNFPGRFSGRQFSNSRSEMNVSTLELGDSALYLCASSSGQGLTGELFFGEGSRLTVL.

This clonotype was found a few times. This rearrangement joins TRBV12-3 or TRBV12-4 to TRBJ1-1; 10 bases agree with TRBD1. The CDR3 is 15 amino acids. V lost 5 bases and J lost 4; bases outside the gene matches: 7. The CDR3: CASSPRQGAGTEAFF. CDR3 bases: TGTGCCAGCAGTCCCCGACAGGGGGCAGGCACTGAAGCTTTCTTT.

This clonotype was seen repeatedly, ten times or more. This chain links TRBV20-1 with TRBJ1-1, with 8 bases fitting TRBD1. V lost 6 bases, J lost 3 bases, and 9 bases stayed unmatched. The CDR3 has 14 amino acids. Looked up from germline, CDR1 is DFQATT and CDR2 is SNEGSKA (reference sequence). The CDR3, as DNA: TGCAGTGCGGCAGGGGGCGCGAAGGACACTGAAGCTTTCTTT. Translated, it gives CSAAGGAKDTEAFF.

In its sample, this clonotype was seen a few times. This chain connects TRBV5-6 to TRBJ2-1, with 11 bases matching TRBD1. Germline assignment: CDR1 SGHDT and CDR2 YYEEEE. Losses at the gene ends were 4 bases for V and 3 bases for J; bases not matched to a gene: 6. The CDR3 runs to 16 residues. CDR3 coding DNA: TGTGCCAGCAGCCCTGGGACAGGGGGGGACTACAATGAGCAGTTCTTC. Translating it yields CASSPGTGGDYNEQFF.

This clonotype was seen ten or more times. This chain connects TRBV4-1 to TRBJ2-3; 9 nucleotides match TRBD2. Germline loops: CDR1 MGHRA, CDR2 YSYEKL. V gave up 4 bases and J gave up 2 bases; unmatched junction bases: 7. CDR3 length: 16 amino acids. CDR3 amino acids: CASSPGLARTTDTQYF. Here the CDR3 DNA reads TGCGCCAGCAGCCCCGGACTAGCGCGTACCACAGATACGCAGTATTTT.